The T cell receptor beta chain under discussion was sequenced for a study of cytomegalovirus exposure and HLA in healthy donors (dated by TCRdb to the late 2010s). For context, the study as a whole: The 666 repertoires of the first cohort and the approximately 130 validation repertoires were produced on the same platform, according to a later analysis. The study was designed to test whether signatures of past pathogen exposure could be identified by cataloging public T cell receptors. Besides the first cohort of 500 to 700 subjects, a separate validation cohort made up of over 100 different subjects was used. To predict cytomegalovirus infection status, the study combined high-throughput TCR immunosequencing, statistical association of individual TCRs with disease status, and machine learning.

Taken from cysteine to phenylalanine, the CDR3 has 13 residues. Only CDR3 DNA remains: 39 bases, in frame from the first base. CDR1 MRHNA and CDR2 SNTAGT are derived from the germline V gene. V is reduced by 1 base and J by 6 bases, leaving a spacing of 6 bases between them. Preparation of the library involved the immunoSEQ multiplex PCR assay. As for how the authors treated the data: A statistical classification framework was built for diagnosing cytomegalovirus status from the catalog of TCR beta chain sequences. Sourced from immuneACCESS, this table was stored by TCRdb with only in-frame sequences that have V and J called. A share of the clones is absent; for the studies checked, an unresolved V gene accounts for under half, and the remainder has no known explanation. D and trimming come from the DNA, and the V and J calls and clone size come from that table. In this sample the table shows about 330,000 clones, about 85% of which occur a single time. Approximately 1.1% of the sample belongs to the ten largest clones.

A word on this clone: There is no known antigen for this receptor. Base qualities are not recorded, but no much larger clone differs from it by a single base.

The donors belonged to the validation cohort of approximately 130 subjects, which was separate from the approximately 660-subject first cohort. What the research found in general, with its limitations: All 130 or so repertoires were used to score co-occurrence in the validation cohort in a later analysis, because that analysis had no HLA typing for the cohort. In both the original and validation cohorts, the classifier was reported to diagnose cytomegalovirus status with high specificity and sensitivity. It was suggested by the authors that the approach could potentially be generalized to other disease states and immunological phenotypes. Subsequent analysis determined that TCRs grouped into clusters in the first cohort also showed a tendency toward co-occurrence across the roughly 120 validation repertoires, and 94% of cluster scores exceeded 0. Across donors, most TCR sequences were observed very rarely, whereas some public TCRs were present in many individuals. The study gave a list of roughly 150 TCR beta chains associated with cytomegalovirus. In vitro tests confirmed that a few of the cytomegalovirus-associated TCR beta chains recognize cytomegalovirus antigens.

This TCR was sampled from a woman in her twenties or thirties in good health and CMV-seropositive. What was sequenced was PBMCs. The rearrangement joined TRBV6-4 to TRBJ2-2; no D gene call is confident. The bases are TGTGCCAGCAGTGACTATGTTGCCGGGGAGCTGTTTTTT. Translated, it reads CASSDYVAGELFF.